One T cell receptor beta chain is described in this entry. Its antigen is as yet unknown. The V segment lost 2 bases and the J segment 3 bases; nucleotides outside the gene matches: 0. The CDR3 totals 15 residues. Germline V gene sequence: CDR1 WNHNN, CDR2 SYGVQD (reference sequence). PCR was performed using 60 Vbeta and 13 Jbeta primers. Per the study methods: There were about 86 million unique TCR beta chains by a later count, and around 10 million of them were shared. Clones were sequenced by immunoSEQ multiplex PCR, and TCRdb holds only the in-frame ones, with some missing. V and J calls and clone size are given by that table; D and trimming were obtained from the DNA. The sample includes approximately 110,000 clones, 83% seen only once; the top ten take 6% to 7.5%. These data originate in a study of cytomegalovirus exposure and HLA in healthy donors. Study summary: Roughly 80 million unique TCRs from HLA-typed donors made up an early data release.

Study-level points and caveats: The authors judged a highly shared variant cluster likely a sequencing artifact. In a later analysis, the majority of CMV-associated beta chains seemingly showed HLA restriction.

The sequencing sample was made of PBMCs. This chain joins TRBV10-1 and TRBJ2-7, with 14 bases aligning to TRBD2. This receptor was obtained from a man in his late teens or twenties in good health and CMV-seronegative. CDR3 sequence: CASSEGLAGGYEQYF. CDR3 bases: TGCGCCAGCAGTGAGGGACTAGCGGGAGGCTACGAGCAGTACTTC.